This T cell receptor beta chain is drawn from a study of cytomegalovirus exposure and HLA in healthy donors. Study-level findings and limits: There were 150 to 200 TCR beta chains listed as cytomegalovirus-associated. Excluded were some V segments that proved indistinguishable, including TRBV6-2 and TRBV6-3. In a later analysis, parvovirus B19, influenza, CMV and Epstein-Barr virus appeared linked to several top co-occurrence clusters. About 87% or about 30% of the time was how often most TCR beta V segments were productive, according to an earlier analysis.

The length of the CDR3 is 14 residues. CDR1 is SGHTA and CDR2 is FQGNSA in the germline V gene. The V and J ends lost 8 bases and 2 bases respectively, with 15 bases between them. PCR used 60 Vbeta primers and 13 Jbeta primers. The protocol was immunoSEQ multiplex PCR, while the TCRdb copy is restricted to in-frame clones and leaves out a portion. Of about 63,000 clones listed, around 73% were seen once; the top ten hold roughly 5.5%. A word on this clone: Its antigen is undetermined.

The chain combines TRBV7-2 with TRBJ1-2; D is uncertain. This sequence originates from a man aged 45-65 years in good health and CMV-seronegative. Sequencing was performed on PBMCs. CDR3 loop: CASSPPGDNYGYTF. DNA of the CDR3: TGTGCCAGCTCCCCCCCCGGAGACAACTATGGCTACACCTTC. Full variable domain (outside the CDR3, taken from reference TRBV7-2 and TRBJ1-2): GAGVSQSPSNKVTEKGKDVELRCDPISGHTALYWYRQSLGQGLEFLIYFQGNSAPDKSGLPSDRFSAERTGGSVSTLTIQRTQQEDSAVYLCASSPPGDNYGYTFGSGTRLTVV.